The 5 T cell receptor beta chains below come from one sample, sequenced in a study of T cell responses to AZD1222 COVID-19 vaccine. This table comes from immunoSEQ multiplex PCR, and its TCRdb copy is limited to in-frame clones, with some not included. Found here are 68,000 or so clones, over 60% of them singletons; the top ten hold 9% to 14%. This sample comprised peripheral blood, obtained on day 0 of AZD1222 vaccination. These receptors were obtained from an adult in good health.

J is TRBJ1-1 and V is TRBV6-2 or TRBV6-3; D perhaps matches TRBD1 (5 bases). The CDR3 sequence is 16 residues long. V lost 0 bases to trimming and J lost 5 bases, with 16 bases between them. Looked up from germline, CDR1 is MNHEY and CDR2 is SVGEGT. The CDR3 sequence is CASSYSTETGGTEAFF. CDR3 DNA sequence: TGTGCCAGCAGTTACTCTACCGAAACAGGTGGGACTGAAGCTTTCTTT.

Concerning this clone itself: At one end, the junction sequence differs from germline, possibly due to a read error. This chain joins TRBV5-4 and TRBJ2-1, with D perhaps given as TRBD1 or TRBD2 (6 bases each). The CDR3 contains 14 residues. Germline values: CDR1 SGHNT, CDR2 YYREEE (reference sequence). Written as DNA, the CDR3 is TGTGCCAGCAGCCCCGGGGGCCACTACTATGAGCAGTTCTTC. Its protein product is CASSPGGHYYEQFF.

V gene TRBV5-1 combines with J gene TRBJ2-2; tentative D call: TRBD1 (5 bases). CDR1 and CDR2 from the germline V gene are SGHRS and YFSETQ. The CDR3 loop spans 15 amino acids. Trimming removed 1 base from V and 1 base from J, with 8 bases in between. The CDR3, as DNA: TGCGCCAGCAGCTTGCCCAGGGTGAACACCGGGGAGCTGTTTTTT. It is translated as CASSLPRVNTGELFF. Based on the CDR3 plus reference TRBV5-1 and TRBJ2-2, the full variable domain is KAGVTQTPRYLIKTRGQQVTLSCSPISGHRSVSWYQQTPGQGLQFLFEYFSETQRNKGNFPGRFSGRQFSNSRSEMNVSTLELGDSALYLCASSLPRVNTGELFFGEGSRLTVL.

The chain employs TRBV4-3 and TRBJ1-1; D gene ambiguous. V lost 1 base to trimming and J lost 4 bases, with 7 bases between them. CDR3 size: 13 residues. Per germline, CDR1 LGHNA and CDR2 YSLEER. CDR3 residues: CASSQVGITEAFF. DNA of the CDR3: TGCGCCAGCAGCCAAGTCGGGATCACTGAAGCTTTCTTT.

The rearrangement uses TRBV7-8 and TRBJ2-4; the match to TRBD2 covers 9 bases. Unmatched junction bases numbered 15, after V lost 1 base and J lost 2 bases. There are 20 residues in the CDR3. Looked up from germline, CDR1 is SGHVS and CDR2 is FQNEAQ. CDR3 sequence reads: CASSLGVVAGGMTTKNIQYF. CDR3 DNA: TGTGCCAGCAGCTTAGGGGTGGTGGCGGGGGGGATGACAACCAAAAACATTCAGTACTTC.